These T cell receptor beta chains were read from a single sample in a study of cytomegalovirus exposure and HLA in healthy donors. The repertoire was sequenced with immunoSEQ multiplex PCR; TCRdb's copy has only in-frame clones and lacks some. Of about 280,000 clones in the sample, approximately 90% were seen once. Sequences were obtained from PBMCs. The receptors originated from a woman under 30 in good health and CMV-seronegative. Both conserved end residues are part of each CDR3. The D gene is left open where the match is weak. Only part of the rows carry a size: once, few, many, or a class if the clone is expanded.

v_gene	abundance	d_gene	j_gene	CDR3nt	CDR3aa
TRBV19	NA	TRBD1	TRBJ2-7	TGTGCCAGCCGCTCCGGGACAGCCTCCTACGAGCAGTACTTC	CASRSGTASYEQYF
TRBV19	NA	NA	TRBJ1-4	TGTGCCAGTAGTGGGGAGGGAGCTAATGAAAAACTGTTTTTT	CASSGEGANEKLFF
TRBV5-1	NA	TRBD1	TRBJ2-7	TGCGCCAGCAGCTTGTCAGGGGGCCGATACGAGCAGTACTTC	CASSLSGGRYEQYF
TRBV5-3	NA	NA	TRBJ2-7	TGTGCCAGAAGCTTGAAGGGGCAGGACTACGAGCAGTACTTC	CARSLKGQDYEQYF
TRBV2	NA	NA	TRBJ2-7	TGTGCCAGCAGTGAATCGGACAGCCGGGGCTACGAGCAGTACTTC	CASSESDSRGYEQYF
TRBV2	NA	TRBD2	TRBJ2-2	TGTGCCAGCAGTGAAAACGGGGGGGCAATCGGGGAGCTGTTTTTT	CASSENGGAIGELFF
TRBV19	NA	TRBD1	TRBJ1-2	TGTGCCACCCAAGGACAGGAATATGGCTACACCTTC	CATQGQEYGYTF
TRBV4-1	few	NA	TRBJ1-1	TGCGCCAGCAGCCAATCCGGGGGGACTGAAGCTTTCTTT	CASSQSGGTEAFF
TRBV19	NA	NA	TRBJ1-1	TGTGCCAGTACCCGCTGGCGCAGGGGGAACACTGAAGCTTTCTTT	CASTRWRRGNTEAFF
TRBV12-5	NA	TRBD2	TRBJ2-7	TGTGCTAGTGGTTTGGTCAACTCTTATTCAGCGGGGGCCCACTACGAGCAGTACTTC	CASGLVNSYSAGAHYEQYF
TRBV7-8	NA	TRBD2	TRBJ2-1	TGTGCCAGCAGCCCCTTTCTGAGCGGGGGCCCATACAATGAGCAGTTCTTC	CASSPFLSGGPYNEQFF
TRBV7-6	NA	NA	TRBJ1-5	TGTGCCAGCAGCCCTCCCAATCAGCCCCAGCATTTT	CASSPPNQPQHF
TRBV19	NA	TRBD1	TRBJ1-5	TGTGCCAGTTGGACAGGTAGCAATCAGCCCCAGCATTTT	CASWTGSNQPQHF
TRBV19	NA	TRBD1	TRBJ2-1	TGTGCCAGCGGACAGGGCGCCTACAATGAGCAGTTCTTC	CASGQGAYNEQFF
TRBV19	NA	NA	TRBJ1-6	TGTGCCAGTAGTCTGCAGGGTACCCATCGATCCCCCCTCCACTTT	CASSLQGTHRSPLHF
TRBV5-5	NA	NA	TRBJ1-5	TGTGCCAGCAGCCTCCGACAGGAAAATCAGCCCCAGCATTTT	CASSLRQENQPQHF
TRBV4-1	NA	TRBD2	TRBJ2-2	TGCGCCAGCAGCCCCCTAGGGACTAGCGGGGGGGCCGGGGAGCTGTTTTTT	CASSPLGTSGGAGELFF
TRBV9	NA	TRBD2	TRBJ2-3	TGTGCCAGCAGCCCCGGGACTAGCGGGGGGACAGATACGCAGTATTTT	CASSPGTSGGTDTQYF
TRBV11-2	NA	TRBD2	TRBJ2-5	TGTGCCAGCAGCTTAGGGGCACTAGCGGGGGGGCGGGGAGAGACCCAGTACTTC	CASSLGALAGGRGETQYF
TRBV27	NA	TRBD1	TRBJ2-3	TGTGCCAGCAATCAGGGGGTCTCAGATACGCAGTATTTT	CASNQGVSDTQYF
TRBV4-1	once	TRBD1	TRBJ2-7	TGCGCCAGCAGCCAGGGGAGGGACAGGGGTCCCTACGAGCAGTACTTC	CASSQGRDRGPYEQYF
TRBV6-6	NA	TRBD2	TRBJ2-1	TGTGCCAGCAGTTATACCAGCGGGGGCACCAATGAGCAGTTCTTC	CASSYTSGGTNEQFF
TRBV4-1	NA	NA	TRBJ2-7	TGCGCCAGCAGCCCTACCACAGGGTCCTACGAGCAGTACTTC	CASSPTTGSYEQYF
TRBV7-3	few	TRBD1	TRBJ2-1	TGTGCCAGCAGCCATGACAGGGGGCCCTACAATGAGCAGTTCTTC	CASSHDRGPYNEQFF
TRBV5-1	NA	NA	TRBJ2-1	TGCGCCAGCAGCCCAAGGACAGAAGGCTACAATGAGCAGTTCTTC	CASSPRTEGYNEQFF
TRBV29-1	NA	TRBD1	TRBJ1-2	TGCAGCGTTGGACAGGGTAGGGTTGGCTACACCTTC	CSVGQGRVGYTF
TRBV27	NA	NA	TRBJ1-5	TGTGCCAGCAGTTTATCGCCCGGAGGAAGCAATCAGCCCCAGCATTTT	CASSLSPGGSNQPQHF
TRBV6-5	NA	NA	TRBJ2-2	TGTGCCAGCTTCGGGAGAACGAACACCGGGGAGCTGTTTTTT	CASFGRTNTGELFF
TRBV27	NA	TRBD2	TRBJ2-1	TGTGCCAGCAGTTTATATCGCTGGACTAGCGGGGTTAATGAGCAGTTCTTC	CASSLYRWTSGVNEQFF
TRBV27	few	NA	TRBJ1-6	TGTGCCAGCAGTAGTGGCGGGGATAATTCACCCCTCCACTTT	CASSSGGDNSPLHF
TRBV10-3	NA	TRBD1	TRBJ1-1	TGTGCCATCAGTGAGGCACGGACAGGGAACACTGAAGCTTTCTTT	CAISEARTGNTEAFF
TRBV27	NA	TRBD2	TRBJ2-7	TGTGCCAGCAGTTTAGGGAGGGGACCCTACGAGCAGTACTTC	CASSLGRGPYEQYF